This record concerns one T cell receptor beta chain sequence. The data were taken from a study of radiotherapy plus CTLA-4 blockade in lung cancer. Study-level information: In 18% of patients, objective responses were seen; 25% to 40% had disease control.

The CDR3 consists of 14 residues. V lost 6 bases to trimming and J lost 5 bases; unmatched junction nucleotides: 9. CDR1 KGHSH and CDR2 LQKENI come from the germline V gene. The table came from immunoSEQ multiplex PCR; TCRdb's copy has only in-frame clones and leaves some out. The sample carries some 90,000 clones, more than 75% recorded once. V and J are TRBV18 and TRBJ1-2; 7 positions agree with TRBD1. The sample consisted of peripheral blood, taken from a patient treated with radiotherapy plus ipilimumab. The TCR comes from a human donor with non-small cell lung cancer who had a partial response to radiotherapy plus ipilimumab. This CDR3 is CASSQGDIGYGYTF. CDR3 DNA: TGTGCCAGCTCTCAGGGGGATATCGGGTATGGCTACACCTTC.